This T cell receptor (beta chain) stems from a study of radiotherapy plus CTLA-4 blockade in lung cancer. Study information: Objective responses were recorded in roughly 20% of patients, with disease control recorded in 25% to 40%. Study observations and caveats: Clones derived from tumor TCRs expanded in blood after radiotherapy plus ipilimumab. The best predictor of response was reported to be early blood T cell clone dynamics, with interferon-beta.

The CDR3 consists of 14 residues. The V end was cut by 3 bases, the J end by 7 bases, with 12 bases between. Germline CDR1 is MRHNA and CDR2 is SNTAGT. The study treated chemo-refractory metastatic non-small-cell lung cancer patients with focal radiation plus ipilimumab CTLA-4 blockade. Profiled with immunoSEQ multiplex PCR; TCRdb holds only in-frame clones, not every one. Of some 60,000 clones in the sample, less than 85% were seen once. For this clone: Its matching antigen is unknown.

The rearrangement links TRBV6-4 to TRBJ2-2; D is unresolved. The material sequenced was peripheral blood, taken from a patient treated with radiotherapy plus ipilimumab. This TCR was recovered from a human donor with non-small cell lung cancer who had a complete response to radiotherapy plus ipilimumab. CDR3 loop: CASSERPTGGELFF. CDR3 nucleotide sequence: TGTGCCAGCAGTGAGCGGCCAACCGGCGGGGAGCTGTTTTTT.